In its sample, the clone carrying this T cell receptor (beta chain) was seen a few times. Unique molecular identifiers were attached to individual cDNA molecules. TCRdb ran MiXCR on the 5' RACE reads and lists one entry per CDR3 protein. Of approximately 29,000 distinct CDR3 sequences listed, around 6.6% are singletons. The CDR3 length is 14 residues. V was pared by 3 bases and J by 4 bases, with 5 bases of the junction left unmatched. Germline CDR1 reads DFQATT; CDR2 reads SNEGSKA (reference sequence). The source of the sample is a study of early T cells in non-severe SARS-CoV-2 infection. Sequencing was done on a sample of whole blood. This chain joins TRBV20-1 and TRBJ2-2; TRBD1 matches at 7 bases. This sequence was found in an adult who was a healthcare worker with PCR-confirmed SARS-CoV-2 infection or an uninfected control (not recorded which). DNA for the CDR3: TGCAGTGCTAGCCGACAGGGTAGCACCGGGGAGCTGTTTTTT. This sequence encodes CSASRQGSTGELFF.